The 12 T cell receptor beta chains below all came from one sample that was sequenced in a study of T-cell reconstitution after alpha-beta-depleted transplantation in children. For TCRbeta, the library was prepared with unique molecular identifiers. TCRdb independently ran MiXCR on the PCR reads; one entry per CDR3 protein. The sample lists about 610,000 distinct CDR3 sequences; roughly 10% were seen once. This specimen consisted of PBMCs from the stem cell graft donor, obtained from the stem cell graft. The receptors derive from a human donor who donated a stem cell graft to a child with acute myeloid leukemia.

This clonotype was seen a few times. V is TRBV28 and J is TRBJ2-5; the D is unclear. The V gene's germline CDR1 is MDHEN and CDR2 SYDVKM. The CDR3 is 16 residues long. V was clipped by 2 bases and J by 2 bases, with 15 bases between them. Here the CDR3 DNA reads TGTGCCAGCAGTTTAAGGTTTACTCCAAATCAAGAGACCCAGTACTTC. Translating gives CASSLRFTPNQETQYF.

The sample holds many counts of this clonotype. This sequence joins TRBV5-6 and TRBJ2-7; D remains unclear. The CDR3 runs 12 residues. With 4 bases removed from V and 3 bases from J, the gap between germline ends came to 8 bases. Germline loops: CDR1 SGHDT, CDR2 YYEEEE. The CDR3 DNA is TGTGCCAGCAGCCAGACTTTCTACGAGCAGTACTTC. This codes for CASSQTFYEQYF.

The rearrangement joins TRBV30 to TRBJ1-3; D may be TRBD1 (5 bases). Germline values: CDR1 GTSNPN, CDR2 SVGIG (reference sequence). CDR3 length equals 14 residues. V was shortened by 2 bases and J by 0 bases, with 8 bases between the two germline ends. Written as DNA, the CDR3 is TGTGCCTGGAGTCCAGGGAGCTCTGGAAACACCATATATTTT. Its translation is CAWSPGSSGNTIYF.

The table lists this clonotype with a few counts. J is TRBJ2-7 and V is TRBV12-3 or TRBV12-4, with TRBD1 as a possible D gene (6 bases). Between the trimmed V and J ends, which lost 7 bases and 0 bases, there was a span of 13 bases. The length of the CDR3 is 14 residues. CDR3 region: CASTDSPDSYEQYF. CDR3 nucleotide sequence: TGTGCCAGCACGGACAGTCCCGACTCCTACGAGCAGTACTTC.

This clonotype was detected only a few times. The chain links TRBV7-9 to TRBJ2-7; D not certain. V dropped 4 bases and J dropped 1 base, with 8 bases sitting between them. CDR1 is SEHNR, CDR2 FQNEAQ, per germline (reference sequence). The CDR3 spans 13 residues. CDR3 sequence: CASSYFGSYEQYF. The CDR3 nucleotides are TGTGCCAGCAGCTACTTTGGGTCCTACGAGCAGTACTTC.

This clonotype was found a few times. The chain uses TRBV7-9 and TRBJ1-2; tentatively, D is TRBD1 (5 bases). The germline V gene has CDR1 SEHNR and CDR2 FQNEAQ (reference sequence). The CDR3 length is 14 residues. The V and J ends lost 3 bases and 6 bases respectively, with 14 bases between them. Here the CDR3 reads CASSLTAPGDGYTF. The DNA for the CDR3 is TGTGCCAGCAGCTTGACAGCTCCCGGCGATGGCTACACCTTC. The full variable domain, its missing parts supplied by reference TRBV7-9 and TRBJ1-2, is DTGVSQNPRHKITKRGQNVTFRCDPISEHNRLYWYRQTLGQGPEFLTYFQNEAQLEKSRLLSDRFSAERPKGSFSTLEIQRTEQGDSAMYLCASSLTAPGDGYTFGSGTRLTVV.

The CDR3 DNA reads TGTGCCTGGGCTGACAGGGGTGACACTGAAGCTTTCTTT. Its translation is CAWADRGDTEAFF. The chain recombines TRBV30 with TRBJ1-1; 8 bases line up with TRBD1. V lost 5 bases and J lost 3; bases outside the gene matches: 5. CDR1 is GTSNPN and CDR2 is SVGIG in the germline V gene (reference sequence). This CDR3 has 13 amino acids.

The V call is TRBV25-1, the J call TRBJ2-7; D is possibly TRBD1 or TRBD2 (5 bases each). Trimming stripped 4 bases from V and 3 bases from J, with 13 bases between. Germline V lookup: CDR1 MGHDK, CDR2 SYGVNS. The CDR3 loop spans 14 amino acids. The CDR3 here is CASSGRGPFYEQYF. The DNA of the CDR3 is TGTGCCAGCAGTGGCCGGGGCCCTTTCTACGAGCAGTACTTC.

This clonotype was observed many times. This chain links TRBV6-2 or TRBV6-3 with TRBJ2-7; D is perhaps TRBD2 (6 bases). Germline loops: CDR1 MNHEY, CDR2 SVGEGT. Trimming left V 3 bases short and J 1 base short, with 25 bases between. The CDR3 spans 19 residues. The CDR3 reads CASSYRRRDGLTFSYEQYF. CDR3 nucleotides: TGTGCCAGCAGTTATCGACGGAGGGATGGTTTAACCTTTTCCTACGAGCAGTACTTC.

The CDR3 nucleotides are TGTGCCAGCAGCTTAAAAGCGCAACAAGAGACCCAGTACTTC. Its translation: CASSLKAQQETQYF. V usage is TRBV7-6 and J usage is TRBJ2-5, with D hard to call. The V and J ends lost 2 bases and 2 bases respectively, with 9 bases between them. This CDR3 is 14 amino acids long. The germline V gene has CDR1 SGHVS and CDR2 FNYEAQ.

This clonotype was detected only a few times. CDR3 coding DNA: TGCAGTGCCAGCCCCGGGAGCGTAAAAGATACGCAGTATTTT. Translated, it gives CSASPGSVKDTQYF. The V gene is TRBV20-1, the J gene TRBJ2-3; maybe TRBD2 (6 bases). The CDR3 spans 14 residues. CDR1 is DFQATT and CDR2 is SNEGSKA in the germline V gene (reference sequence). Trimming left V 6 bases short and J 5 bases short, with 18 bases between.

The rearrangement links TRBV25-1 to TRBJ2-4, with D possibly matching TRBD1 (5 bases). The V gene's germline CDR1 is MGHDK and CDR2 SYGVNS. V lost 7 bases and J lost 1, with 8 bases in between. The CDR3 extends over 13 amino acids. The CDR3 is CASIGVAKNIQYF. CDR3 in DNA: TGTGCCAGCATAGGGGTGGCCAAAAACATTCAGTACTTC.